This TCR beta chain was found in a study of PD-L1 blockade in urothelial cancer. Time point defined: pretreatment peripheral blood. Sequencing was performed with immunoSEQ multiplex PCR; in TCRdb, only in-frame clones are kept and a portion is missing. This table holds approximately 50,000 clones, around 80% found once. This sequence was found in a man between 65 and 85 years old with urothelial cancer. The sample in question was PBMCs, obtained around atezolizumab (anti-PD-L1) treatment.

CDR3: CASSLGGGLEAFF. DNA for the CDR3: TGCGCCAGCAGCCTCGGCGGGGGCTTGGAAGCTTTCTTT. The chain combines TRBV5-1 with TRBJ1-1, with D maybe TRBD1 (6 bases). Looked up from germline, CDR1 is SGHRS and CDR2 is YFSETQ. The CDR3 consists of 13 residues. V lost 4 bases and J lost 8, with 15 bases in between.